This TCR beta chain stems from a study of cytomegalovirus exposure and HLA in healthy donors. PCR used 60 Vbeta primers and 13 Jbeta primers. TCRdb's copy holds only in-frame clones and misses some; the assay was immunoSEQ multiplex PCR. The sample carries some 130,000 clones, almost 80% recorded once. The germline CDR1 and CDR2 sequences are LGHNA and YNFKEQ. The CDR3 consists of 14 residues. The V gene end was trimmed by 5 bases and the J gene end by 1 base; junction bases not matched to a gene: 3. Broader study findings: When a later analysis was performed, an Asian-associated ancestry cluster reportedly had fewer N-insertions than the roughly 690-donor mean. Later on, a genetic analysis was performed. It linked a missense variant in DCLRE1C with V- and J-gene trimming of TCR beta. Among TCR beta chains, those listed as cytomegalovirus-associated numbered over 150.

Worth noting for this clone: Its antigen is unidentified.

The TCR comes from a female donor in good health and CMV-seronegative. The source material was PBMCs. The rearrangement links TRBV4-2 to TRBJ2-7; 9 bases agree with TRBD1. The CDR3 region is CASSAGTGSYEQYF. DNA of the CDR3: TGTGCCAGCAGCGCCGGGACAGGGTCCTACGAGCAGTACTTC.